This TCR beta chain was observed in a study of T cell responses to AZD1222 COVID-19 vaccine. Whole-study findings and limits: Regions left unmutated in variants are reportedly the target of nearly half of spike-specific TCRs. Spike as a whole was targeted by vaccine-associated CD4 TCRs, dominant at 160-218 and 743-854. Seropositive status at baseline applied to only five to seven AZD1222 recipients.

Only in-frame clones appear in the TCRdb table, and some are missing; sequencing was by immunoSEQ multiplex PCR. The profile covers 100,000 or so clones, with about 89% appearing a single time and approximately 16% taken by the ten largest. A note on this clone: Its antigen is undetermined.

The starting material was peripheral blood, obtained on day 0 of AZD1222 vaccination. This clonotype originated in an adult in good health.

This chain's CDR3 is CASSFRVGFEKLFF. The CDR3 DNA reads as TGTGCCAGCAGCTTCAGGGTAGGATTTGAAAAACTGTTTTTT. The gene calls are TRBV5-6 and TRBJ1-4; possible D gene TRBD1, 5 bases. The germline V gene encodes CDR1 SGHDT and CDR2 YYEEEE. This CDR3 spans 14 amino acids. The germline V and J ends were trimmed by 2 bases and 7 bases, with 12 bases remaining between them.